The 8 T cell receptor beta chains listed next were all sequenced from one sample in a study of blood T cell repertoires in COVID-19. TCRdb's copy holds only in-frame clones and misses some; the assay was immunoSEQ multiplex PCR. The data contain under 200,000 clones, 70% to 80% of them singletons. Sequenced sample: peripheral blood. These receptors all stem from a woman aged 55-70 years with COVID-19, enrolled during active disease.

CDR3 nucleotides: TGTGCCACCAGCAATCGTAGGGGGAGCAATCAGCCCCAGCATTTT. Its protein is CATSNRRGSNQPQHF. The chain uses TRBV15 and TRBJ1-5; D perhaps matches TRBD1 (6 bases). CDR3 length equals 15 residues. The germline V gene has CDR1 LNHNV and CDR2 YYDKDF (reference sequence). V lost 4 bases to trimming and J lost 1 base, with 11 bases between them.

The rearrangement joins TRBV2 to TRBJ1-1; 9 bases fit TRBD1. The CDR3 spans 15 residues. The germline gives CDR1 SNHLY, CDR2 FYNNEI. V was clipped by 5 bases and J by 4 bases; unmatched bases: 8. The CDR3 DNA sequence: TGTGCCAGCAGTCCTAATGGACAGGGGATCACTGAAGCTTTCTTT. Its protein is CASSPNGQGITEAFF.

The genes are TRBV9 and TRBJ1-2, with D possibly being TRBD1 (6 bases). Germline V gene sequence: CDR1 SGDLS, CDR2 YYNGEE. CDR3 length: 15 residues. V was pared by 3 bases and J by 5 bases, with 17 bases between. The CDR3 DNA is TGTGCCAGCAGCGCTGGGGGCTTAGTGTATTATGGCTACACCTTC. The encoded protein is CASSAGGLVYYGYTF.

The rearrangement links TRBV6-5 to TRBJ2-7; D is perhaps TRBD2 (5 bases). From germline, CDR1 is MNHEY and CDR2 SVGAGI. The CDR3 consists of 14 residues. The ends were cut back, 4 bases at V and 3 bases at J, with 13 bases in the middle. For the CDR3, the DNA is TGTGCCAGCAGTTGGGAGCCCATCGTCTACGAGCAGTACGTC. Encoded protein: CASSWEPIVYEQYV.

The V and J genes are TRBV19 and TRBJ1-5; 10 nucleotides agree with TRBD1. The CDR3 totals 14 residues. Germline V lookup: CDR1 LNHDA, CDR2 SQIVND (reference sequence). Unmatched junction bases numbered 4, after V lost 6 bases and J lost 5 bases. CDR3 bases: TGTGCCAGTAGATGGACAGGGGGTCATCAGCCCCAGCATTTT. Its protein is CASRWTGGHQPQHF.

The chain has TRBV5-1 and TRBJ2-7; 11 bases map to TRBD2. V dropped 4 bases and J dropped 1; count of bases not matched to a gene: 7. Looked up from germline, CDR1 is SGHRS and CDR2 is YFSETQ. This CDR3 is built from 16 residues. The CDR3 coding sequence is TGCGCCAGCAGCCTACTAGCGGGAGTTCCGTCCTACGAGCAGTACTTC. Translating gives CASSLLAGVPSYEQYF.

The rearrangement joins TRBV29-1 to TRBJ2-1; TRBD2 agrees at 15 bases. The CDR3 sequence is 18 residues long. With 6 bases clipped from V and 0 bases from J, the junction kept 9 bases outside the gene matches. Per germline, CDR1 SQVTM and CDR2 ANQGSEA. The CDR3 nucleotides are TGCAGCGTAGCCCAGGAGGGACTAGCGGGAGGCTCCTACAATGAGCAGTTCTTC. It is translated as CSVAQEGLAGGSYNEQFF.

The chain has TRBV10-3 and TRBJ1-6; tentatively, D is TRBD1 (5 bases). Germline V lookup: CDR1 ENHRY, CDR2 SYGVKD. This CDR3 region has 13 residues. V lost 3 bases and J lost 9, with 9 bases in between. CDR3 residues: CAISESGASPLHF. CDR3 coding DNA: TGTGCCATCAGTGAAAGTGGGGCTTCACCCCTCCACTTT.